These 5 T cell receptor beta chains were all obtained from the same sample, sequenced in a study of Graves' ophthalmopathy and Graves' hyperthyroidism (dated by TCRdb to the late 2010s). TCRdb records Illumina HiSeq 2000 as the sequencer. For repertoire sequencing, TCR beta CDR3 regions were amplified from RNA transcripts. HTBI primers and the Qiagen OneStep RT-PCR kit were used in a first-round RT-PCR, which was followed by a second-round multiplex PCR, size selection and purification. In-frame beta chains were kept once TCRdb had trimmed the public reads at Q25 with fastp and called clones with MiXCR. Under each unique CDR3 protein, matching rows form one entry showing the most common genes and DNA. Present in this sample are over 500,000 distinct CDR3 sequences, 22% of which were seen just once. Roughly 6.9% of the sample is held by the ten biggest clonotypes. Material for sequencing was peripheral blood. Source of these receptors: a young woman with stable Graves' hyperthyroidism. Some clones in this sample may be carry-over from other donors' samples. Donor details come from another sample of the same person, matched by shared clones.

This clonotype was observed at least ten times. CDR3 region: CAGSPRQGAEAFF. Written as DNA, the CDR3 is TGTGCCGGATCGCCGCGCCAGGGGGCTGAAGCTTTCTTT. This chain uses TRBV6-1 with TRBJ1-1, with 7 bases lining up with TRBD1. The CDR3 runs to 13 residues. The V and J ends lost 11 bases and 6 bases, in that order; junction bases with no gene match: 12. From germline, CDR1 is MNHNS and CDR2 SASEGT.

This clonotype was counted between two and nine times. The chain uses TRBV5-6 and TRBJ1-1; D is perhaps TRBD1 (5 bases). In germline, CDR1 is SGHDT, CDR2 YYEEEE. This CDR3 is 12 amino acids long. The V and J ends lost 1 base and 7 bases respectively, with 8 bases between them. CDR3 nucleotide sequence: TGTGCCAGCAGCTTGTACAGGAGTGAAGCTTTCTTT. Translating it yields CASSLYRSEAFF.

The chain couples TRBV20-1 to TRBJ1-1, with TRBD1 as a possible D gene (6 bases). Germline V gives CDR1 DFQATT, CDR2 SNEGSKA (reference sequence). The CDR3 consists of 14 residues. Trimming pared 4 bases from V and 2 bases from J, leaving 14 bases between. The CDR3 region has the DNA TGCAGTGCTACTCCGGGGACAAGAAACACTGAAGCTTTCTTT. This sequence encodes CSATPGTRNTEAFF.

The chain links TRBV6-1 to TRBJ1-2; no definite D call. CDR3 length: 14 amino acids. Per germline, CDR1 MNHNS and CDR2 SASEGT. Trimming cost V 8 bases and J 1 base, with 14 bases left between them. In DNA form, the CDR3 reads TGTGCCAGCTTCTTTGAGCGGATTAACTATGGCTACACCTTC. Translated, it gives CASFFERINYGYTF.

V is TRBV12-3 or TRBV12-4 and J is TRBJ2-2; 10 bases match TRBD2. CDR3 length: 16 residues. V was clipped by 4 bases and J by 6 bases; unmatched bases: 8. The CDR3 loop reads CASSSRLAGVAGELFF. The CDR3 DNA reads TGTGCCAGCAGTTCTCGCCTAGCGGGGGTGGCCGGGGAGCTGTTTTTT.